This T cell receptor beta chain was sequenced for a study of Tregs in tolerant kidney transplant recipients. Clones were sequenced by immunoSEQ multiplex PCR, and TCRdb holds only the in-frame ones, with some missing. The data contain around 61,000 clones, more than 75% of them seen just once; the ten biggest clones take up 3.8%. This clone was detected only a few times. Antigen: not known. Mixed chimerism was transient after nonmyeloablative marrow transplants from related graft donors. CD4+CD25+CD127- Tregs, CD4+CD25- non-Tregs, CD4 and CD8 cells were sorted. Study-wide results and caveats: Antigen-driven expansion was suggested because donor-specific Tregs expanded more than all Tregs in tolerant patients.

This CDR3 region has 15 residues. V was pared by 5 bases and J by 6 bases, with 8 bases of the junction left unmatched. Germline V gene data show CDR1 as SGHNT and CDR2 as YYREEE (reference sequence). The receptor was derived from a human patient who received a combined kidney and bone marrow transplant. The graft donor may be the source of some T cells. J is TRBJ2-5 and V is TRBV5-4; TRBD2 aligns across 12 bases. The sample here was CD4+ T cells from blood (PBMCs), taken 6 months after the transplant. The CDR3 DNA reads as TGTGCCAGCAGTTTCGCTAGCGGGGGGGCAAAGACCCAGTACTTC. Protein product: CASSFASGGAKTQYF.